The 20 T cell receptor beta chains reported below all come from one sample, sequenced in a study of cytotoxic CD8 clonotypes in ibrutinib-treated CLL. TCRdb's copy holds only in-frame clones and misses some; the assay was immunoSEQ multiplex PCR. The table lists under 300,000 clones, 60% to 75% of them singletons. The specimen was PBMCs, collected after 24 months of ibrutinib treatment. The receptor set was obtained from a human donor with chronic lymphocytic leukemia.

The table lists this clone with a count of one. The chain links TRBV4-2 to TRBJ2-7; 8 bases map to TRBD2. CDR1 and CDR2 from the germline V gene are LGHNA and YNFKEQ. This CDR3 region has 15 residues. V lost 4 bases and J lost 6; bases outside the gene matches: 11. The CDR3 DNA is TGTGCCAGCAGCCGAGCGGGAGTGGTTTTCGGCGAGCAGTACTTC. Encoded protein: CASSRAGVVFGEQYF.

The sample holds a few counts of this clone. The V and J genes are TRBV5-6 and TRBJ2-6, with D possibly TRBD1 on 5 matching bases. CDR3 size: 15 residues. CDR1 is SGHDT and CDR2 is YYEEEE in the germline V gene. Trimming stripped 0 bases from V and 2 bases from J, with 6 bases between. The CDR3: CASSLGRAGANVLTF. The CDR3 nucleotides are TGTGCCAGCAGCTTGGGCAGGGCTGGGGCCAACGTCCTGACTTTC.

This clone was seen only a few times. V is TRBV6-5 and J is TRBJ1-1, with TRBD1 identical over 7 bases. The CDR3 runs to 12 residues. Germline values: CDR1 MNHEY, CDR2 SVGAGI. J lost 7 bases, V lost 10 bases, and 9 bases had no gene match. In nucleotides, the CDR3 is TGTGCCACCAGAGGAGGGGGCGATGAAGCTTTCTTT. Translation: CATRGGGDEAFF.

V and J are TRBV2 and TRBJ2-5, with D unresolved. From germline, CDR1 is SNHLY and CDR2 FYNNEI. V was trimmed by 10 bases and J by 0 bases, leaving 9 bases between them. This CDR3 is built from 12 residues. The CDR3 bases are TGTGCCACCAAAGGGTACCAAGAGACCCAGTACTTC. This sequence encodes CATKGYQETQYF.

This chain joins TRBV5-1 and TRBJ2-7; D ambiguous. Between the trimmed V and J ends, which lost 1 base and 2 bases, there was a span of 7 bases. The CDR3 covers 13 residues. The germline CDR1 and CDR2 sequences are SGHRS and YFSETQ. DNA of the CDR3: TGCGCCAGCAGCTTGTTGCTTACCTACGAGCAGTACTTC. Residues: CASSLLLTYEQYF.

CDR3 region: CASSLQGAEAFF. The DNA for the CDR3 is TGTGCCAGCTCCCTACAGGGCGCTGAAGCTTTCTTT. The genes are TRBV28 and TRBJ1-1, with D perhaps TRBD1 (6 bases). Trimming cost V 8 bases and J 6 bases, with 13 bases left between them. The CDR3 has 12 residues. Germline V gene lookup returns CDR1 MDHEN and CDR2 SYDVKM.

Remarks on this clone: At the DNA level, this CDR3 is encoded by other sequences in the same sample as well. The V call is TRBV9, the J call TRBJ2-5; weak D call: TRBD2 (6 bases). The germline V gene has CDR1 SGDLS and CDR2 YYNGEE. This CDR3 spans 12 amino acids. V dropped 4 bases and J dropped 5 bases, with 9 bases sitting between them. CDR3 protein: CASSPAGETQYF. CDR3 nucleotide sequence: TGTGCCAGCAGCCCCGCGGGGGAGACCCAGTACTTC.

V usage is TRBV5-1 and J usage is TRBJ2-7; D could derive from TRBD1 or TRBD2 (5 bases each). V was clipped by 3 bases and J by 4 bases, with 14 bases between them. The CDR3 consists of 14 residues. The germline gives CDR1 SGHRS, CDR2 YFSETQ. The CDR3 protein is CASSSAGTGYEQYF. In DNA form, the CDR3 reads TGCGCCAGCAGCTCCGCCGGGACCGGGTACGAGCAGTACTTC. Complete variable domain (other parts from reference TRBV5-1 and TRBJ2-7): KAGVTQTPRYLIKTRGQQVTLSCSPISGHRSVSWYQQTPGQGLQFLFEYFSETQRNKGNFPGRFSGRQFSNSRSEMNVSTLELGDSALYLCASSSAGTGYEQYFGPGTRLTVT.

This clone was seen more than once but under ten times. The chain is built from TRBV27 and TRBJ2-7; no firm D call. The CDR3 length is 13 residues. Germline CDR1 and CDR2: MNHEY and SMNVEV (reference sequence). The V gene lost 6 bases and the J gene lost 3 bases, with 12 bases spanning the gap. The CDR3 sequence: CASSQNSVYEQYF. The CDR3 DNA reads TGTGCCAGCAGCCAGAACAGCGTCTACGAGCAGTACTTC.

The rearrangement joins TRBV7-2 to TRBJ1-1, with D perhaps TRBD1 (6 bases). V was cut by 1 base and J by 3 bases, with 15 bases left in between. Looked up from germline, CDR1 is SGHTA and CDR2 is FQGNSA. The CDR3 contains 16 residues. CDR3 sequence: CASSLVGAGADTEAFF. In nucleotides, the CDR3 is TGTGCCAGCAGCTTAGTGGGGGCAGGGGCGGACACTGAAGCTTTCTTT.

The chain employs TRBV7-8 and TRBJ1-1; D is undetermined. Germline V CDR1 and CDR2: SGHVS, FQNEAQ. The CDR3 runs 15 residues. V gave up 5 bases and J gave up 3 bases, with 16 bases separating them. The CDR3 spells CASSPNIWRDTEAFF. CDR3 DNA sequence: TGTGCCAGCAGCCCGAACATATGGAGGGACACTGAAGCTTTCTTT.

The table lists this clone with a few counts. The chain combines TRBV29-1 with TRBJ1-2; D is perhaps TRBD1 (6 bases). Trimming cost V 6 bases and J 8 bases, with 13 bases left between them. The CDR3 spans 11 residues. The germline V gene encodes CDR1 SQVTM and CDR2 ANQGSEA. In DNA, the CDR3 is TGCAGCGTATTGGGGGGCACAGGCTACACCTTC. It codes for CSVLGGTGYTF.

The rearrangement links TRBV7-2 to TRBJ1-4; 9 bases fit TRBD1. The ends lost 5 bases at V and 8 bases at J; junction bases unmatched: 9. The CDR3 is 15 amino acids. Germline V gene data show CDR1 as SGHTA and CDR2 as FQGNSA. CDR3 nucleotides: TGTGCCAGCAGCCGAACAGGGGGCGCTTCGGAAAAACTGTTTTTT. Residues: CASSRTGGASEKLFF.

The chain links TRBV6-1 to TRBJ2-5; 8 bases are a match to TRBD2. This CDR3 is 17 amino acids long. Germline V lookup: CDR1 MNHNS, CDR2 SASEGT. After removal of 0 bases from V and 4 bases from J, the junction contained 10 bases not matched to a gene. The CDR3 loop reads CASSEAGSGSYLETQYF. CDR3 DNA sequence: TGTGCCAGCAGTGAAGCGGGGAGCGGGAGCTACTTAGAGACCCAGTACTTC.

This chain uses TRBV19 with TRBJ2-1, with 7 bases identical to TRBD2. The V gene end was trimmed by 0 bases and the J gene end by 12 bases; junction bases not matched to a gene: 11. Per the germline V gene, CDR1 is LNHDA and CDR2 is SQIVND (reference sequence). This CDR3 is 15 amino acids long. The CDR3 nucleotides read TGTGCCAGTAGTATAGAACGGAGACTAGCTGGATGGCAGTTCTTC. Its protein product is CASSIERRLAGWQFF.

The gene calls are TRBV7-2 and TRBJ2-7; 10 bases agree with TRBD1. Germline lookup yields CDR1 SGHTA and CDR2 FQGNSA. The length of the CDR3 is 14 residues. Unmatched junction bases numbered 8, after V lost 6 bases and J lost 6 bases. The CDR3 loop is CASSSGTGVLEQYF. For the CDR3, the DNA is TGTGCCAGCAGTTCTGGGACAGGGGTCCTCGAGCAGTACTTC.

This clone was found a few times. The chain uses TRBV11-2 and TRBJ2-2; TRBD1 agrees at 8 bases. The CDR3 runs 15 residues. The J segment lost 4 bases and the V segment lost 5 bases, leaving 6 bases of the junction unmatched. Germline lookup yields CDR1 SGHAT and CDR2 FQNNGV. CDR3 amino acids: CASSPTTGVTGELFF. CDR3 in DNA: TGTGCCAGCAGCCCGACGACAGGGGTCACCGGGGAGCTGTTTTTT. Filled out from reference TRBV11-2 and TRBJ2-2, the complete variable domain reads EAGVAQSPRYKIIEKRQSVAFWCNPISGHATLYWYQQILGQGPKLLIQFQNNGVVDDSQLPKDRFSAERLKGVDSTLKIQPAKLEDSAVYLCASSPTTGVTGELFFGEGSRLTVL.

The chain combines TRBV4-3 with TRBJ2-3; 10 nucleotides line up with TRBD2. J was trimmed by 2 bases and V by 4 bases; bases with no gene match: 12. Germline CDR1 LGHNA, CDR2 YSLEER. The CDR3 is made up of 18 amino acids. CDR3 sequence (DNA): TGCGCCAGCAGCCCTTACACCCTAGCGGGAGTCTTCACAGATACGCAGTATTTT. It codes for CASSPYTLAGVFTDTQYF.

The chain employs TRBV2 and TRBJ1-5, with D hard to call. The CDR3 runs to 15 residues. Between the trimmed V and J ends, which lost 5 bases and 0 bases, there was a span of 11 bases. Germline-derived CDR1 and CDR2 are SNHLY and FYNNEI. The chain's CDR3 is CASSRERPSNQPQHF. CDR3 sequence (DNA): TGTGCCAGCAGTAGGGAGAGACCTAGCAATCAGCCCCAGCATTTT.

The chain recombines TRBV7-9 with TRBJ1-1; D not certain. V was cut by 1 base and J by 8 bases, with 11 bases left in between. Germline CDR1 SEHNR, CDR2 FQNEAQ (reference sequence). There are 13 residues in the CDR3. The CDR3 sequence is CASSLDLRIEAFF. DNA for the CDR3: TGTGCCAGCAGCTTAGATTTACGGATCGAAGCTTTCTTT. The variable domain in full, completed from reference TRBV7-9 and TRBJ1-1, reads DTGVSQNPRHKITKRGQNVTFRCDPISEHNRLYWYRQTLGQGPEFLTYFQNEAQLEKSRLLSDRFSAERPKGSFSTLEIQRTEQGDSAMYLCASSLDLRIEAFFGQGTRLTVV.